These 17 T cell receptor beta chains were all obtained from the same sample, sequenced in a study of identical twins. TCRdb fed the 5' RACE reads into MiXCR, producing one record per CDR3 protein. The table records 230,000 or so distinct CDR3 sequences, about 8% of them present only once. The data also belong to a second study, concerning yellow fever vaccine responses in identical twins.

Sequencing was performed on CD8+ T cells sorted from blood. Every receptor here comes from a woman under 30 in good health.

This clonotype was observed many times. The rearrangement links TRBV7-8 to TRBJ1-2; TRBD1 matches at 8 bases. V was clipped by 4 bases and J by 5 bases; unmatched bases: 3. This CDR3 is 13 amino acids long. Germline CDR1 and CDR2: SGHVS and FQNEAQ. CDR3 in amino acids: CASSSTGGYGYTF. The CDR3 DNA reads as TGTGCCAGCAGCTCCACAGGGGGGTATGGCTACACCTTC.

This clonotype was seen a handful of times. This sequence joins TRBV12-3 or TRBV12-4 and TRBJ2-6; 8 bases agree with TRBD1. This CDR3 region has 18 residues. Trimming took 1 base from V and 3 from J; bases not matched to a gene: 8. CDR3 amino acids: CASSLGPTGAVGANVLTF. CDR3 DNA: TGTGCCAGCAGTTTAGGTCCGACAGGGGCGGTTGGGGCCAACGTCCTGACTTTC.

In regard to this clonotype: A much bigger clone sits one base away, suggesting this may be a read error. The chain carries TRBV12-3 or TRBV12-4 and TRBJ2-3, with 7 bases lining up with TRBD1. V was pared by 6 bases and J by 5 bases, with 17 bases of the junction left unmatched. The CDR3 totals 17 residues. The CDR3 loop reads CASSSSSGTVRRDTQYF. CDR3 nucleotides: TGTGCCAGCAGCTCGAGTTCCGGGACAGTGAGAAGAGATACGCAGTATTTT.

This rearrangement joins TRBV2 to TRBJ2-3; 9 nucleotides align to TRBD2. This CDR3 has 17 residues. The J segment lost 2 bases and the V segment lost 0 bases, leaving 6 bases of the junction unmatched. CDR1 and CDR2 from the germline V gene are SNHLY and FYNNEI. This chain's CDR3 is CASSEAVAGVLTDTQYF. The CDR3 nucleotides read TGTGCCAGCAGTGAAGCCGTAGCGGGGGTCCTCACAGATACGCAGTATTTT.

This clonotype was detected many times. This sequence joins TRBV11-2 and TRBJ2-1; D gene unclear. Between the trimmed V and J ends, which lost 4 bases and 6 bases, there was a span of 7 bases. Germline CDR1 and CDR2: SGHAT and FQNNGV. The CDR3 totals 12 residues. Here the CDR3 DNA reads TGTGCCAGCAGCTCGTACGGCAATGAGCAGTTCTTC. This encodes CASSSYGNEQFF.

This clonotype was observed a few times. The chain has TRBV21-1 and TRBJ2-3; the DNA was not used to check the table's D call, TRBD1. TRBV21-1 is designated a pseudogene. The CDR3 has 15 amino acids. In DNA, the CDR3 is TGTGCCAGCAGCAATGACAGAACTCACACAGATACGCAGTATTTT. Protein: CASSNDRTHTDTQYF.

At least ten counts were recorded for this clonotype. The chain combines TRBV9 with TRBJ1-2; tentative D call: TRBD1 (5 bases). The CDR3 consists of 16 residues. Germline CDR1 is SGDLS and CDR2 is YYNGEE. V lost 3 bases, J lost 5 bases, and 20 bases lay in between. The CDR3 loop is CASSANRDSAGYGYTF. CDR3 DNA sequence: TGTGCCAGCAGCGCGAACCGGGACTCCGCGGGGTATGGCTACACCTTC.

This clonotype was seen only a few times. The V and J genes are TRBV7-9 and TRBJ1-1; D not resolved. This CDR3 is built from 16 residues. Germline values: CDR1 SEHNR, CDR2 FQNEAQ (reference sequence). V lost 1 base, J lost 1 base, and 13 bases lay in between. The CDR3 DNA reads TGTGCCAGCAGCTTAGGACCGTCAACTTCGAACACTGAAGCTTTCTTT. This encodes CASSLGPSTSNTEAFF.

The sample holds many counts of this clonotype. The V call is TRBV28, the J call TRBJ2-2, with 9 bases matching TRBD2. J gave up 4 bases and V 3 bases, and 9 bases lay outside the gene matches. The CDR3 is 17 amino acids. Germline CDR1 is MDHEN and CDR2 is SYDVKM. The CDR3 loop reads CASSFGSAGGPTGELFF. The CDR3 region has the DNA TGTGCCAGCAGTTTCGGATCGGCGGGGGGGCCCACCGGGGAGCTGTTTTTT.

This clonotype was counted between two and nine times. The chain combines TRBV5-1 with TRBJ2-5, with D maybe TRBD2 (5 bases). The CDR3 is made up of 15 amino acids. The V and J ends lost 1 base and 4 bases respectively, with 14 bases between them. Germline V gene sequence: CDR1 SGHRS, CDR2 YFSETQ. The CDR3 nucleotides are TGCGCCAGCAGCTTGTTCGCAGAGGCGGGAGAGACCCAGTACTTC. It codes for CASSLFAEAGETQYF.

The CDR3 nucleotides are TGTGCCACCAGGATGGAGGGGTCGGCTACGCAGTATTTT. It codes for CATRMEGSATQYF. J is TRBJ2-3 and V is TRBV24-1; TRBD2 is a possible D gene (6 bases). Trimming took off 7 bases at V and 8 bases at J, with 15 bases between the two ends. The CDR3 has 13 amino acids. The germline CDR1 and CDR2 sequences are KGHDR and SFDVKD.

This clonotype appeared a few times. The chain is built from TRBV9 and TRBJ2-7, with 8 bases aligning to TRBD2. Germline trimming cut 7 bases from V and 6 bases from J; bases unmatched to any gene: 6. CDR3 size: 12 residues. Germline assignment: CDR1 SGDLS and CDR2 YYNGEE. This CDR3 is CASGGGPSEQYF. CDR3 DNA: TGTGCCAGCGGCGGGGGGCCTAGCGAGCAGTACTTC.

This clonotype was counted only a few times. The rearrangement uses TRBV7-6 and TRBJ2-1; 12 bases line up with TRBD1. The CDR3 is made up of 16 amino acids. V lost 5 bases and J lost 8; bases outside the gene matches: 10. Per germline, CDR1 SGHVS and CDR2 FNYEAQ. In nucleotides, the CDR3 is TGTGCCAGCAGCGGCCCCGGGACAGGGGGCGGTTATGAGCAGTTCTTC. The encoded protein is CASSGPGTGGGYEQFF.

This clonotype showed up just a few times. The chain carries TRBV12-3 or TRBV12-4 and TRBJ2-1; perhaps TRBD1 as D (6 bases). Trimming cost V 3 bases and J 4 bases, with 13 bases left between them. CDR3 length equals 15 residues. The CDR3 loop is CASSFSTGPYNEQFF. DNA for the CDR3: TGTGCCAGCAGTTTCTCGACAGGACCGTACAATGAGCAGTTCTTC.

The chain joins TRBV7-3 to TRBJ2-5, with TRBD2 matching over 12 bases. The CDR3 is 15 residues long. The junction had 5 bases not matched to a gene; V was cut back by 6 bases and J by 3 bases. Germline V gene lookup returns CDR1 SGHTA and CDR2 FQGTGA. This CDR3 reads CASRPSGGVEETQYF. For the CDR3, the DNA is TGTGCCAGCAGACCTAGCGGGGGGGTCGAAGAGACCCAGTACTTC.

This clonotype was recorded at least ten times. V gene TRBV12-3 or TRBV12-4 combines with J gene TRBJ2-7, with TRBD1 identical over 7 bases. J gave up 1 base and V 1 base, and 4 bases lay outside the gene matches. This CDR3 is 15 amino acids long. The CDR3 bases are TGTGCCAGCAGTTTAGGGGACAGCTATTCCTACGAGCAGTACTTC. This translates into CASSLGDSYSYEQYF.

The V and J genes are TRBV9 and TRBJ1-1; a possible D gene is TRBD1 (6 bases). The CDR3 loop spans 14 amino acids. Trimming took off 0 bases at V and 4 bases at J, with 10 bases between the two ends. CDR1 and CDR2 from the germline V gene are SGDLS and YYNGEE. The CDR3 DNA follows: TGTGCCAGCAGCGTAGTGGGGGCCCCCACTGAAGCTTTCTTT. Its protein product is CASSVVGAPTEAFF. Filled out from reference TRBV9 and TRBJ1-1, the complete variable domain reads DSGVTQTPKHLITATGQRVTLRCSPRSGDLSVYWYQQSLDQGLQFLIQYYNGEERAKGNILERFSAQQFPDLHSELNLSSLELGDSALYFCASSVVGAPTEAFFGQGTRLTVV.